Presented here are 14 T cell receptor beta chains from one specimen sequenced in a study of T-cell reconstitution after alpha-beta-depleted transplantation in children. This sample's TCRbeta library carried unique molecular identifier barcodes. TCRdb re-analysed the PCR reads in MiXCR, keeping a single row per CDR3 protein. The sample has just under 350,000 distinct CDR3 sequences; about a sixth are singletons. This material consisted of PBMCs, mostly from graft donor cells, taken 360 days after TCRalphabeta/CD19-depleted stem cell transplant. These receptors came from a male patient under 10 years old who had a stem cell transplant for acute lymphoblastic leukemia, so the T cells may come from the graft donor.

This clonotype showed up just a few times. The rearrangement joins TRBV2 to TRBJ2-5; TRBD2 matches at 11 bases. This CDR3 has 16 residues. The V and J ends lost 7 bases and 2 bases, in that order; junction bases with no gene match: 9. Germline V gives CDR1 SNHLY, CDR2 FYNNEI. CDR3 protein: CASKLTSGTPQETQYF. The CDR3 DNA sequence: TGTGCCAGCAAGCTGACTAGCGGGACCCCTCAAGAGACCCAGTACTTC.

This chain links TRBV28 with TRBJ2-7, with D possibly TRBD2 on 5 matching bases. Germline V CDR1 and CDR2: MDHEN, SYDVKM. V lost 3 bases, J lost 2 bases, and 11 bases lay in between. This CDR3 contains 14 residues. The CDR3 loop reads CASSFDGDPYEQYF. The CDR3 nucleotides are TGTGCCAGCAGTTTTGACGGGGATCCCTACGAGCAGTACTTC.

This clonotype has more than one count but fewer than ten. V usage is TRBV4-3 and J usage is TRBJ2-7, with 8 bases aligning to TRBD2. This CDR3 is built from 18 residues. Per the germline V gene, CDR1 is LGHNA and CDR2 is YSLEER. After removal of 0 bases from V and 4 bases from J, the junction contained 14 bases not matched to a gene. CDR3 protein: CASSQENGLIAGSYEQYF. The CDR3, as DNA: TGCGCCAGCAGCCAAGAAAATGGGTTAATAGCGGGATCGTACGAGCAGTACTTC.

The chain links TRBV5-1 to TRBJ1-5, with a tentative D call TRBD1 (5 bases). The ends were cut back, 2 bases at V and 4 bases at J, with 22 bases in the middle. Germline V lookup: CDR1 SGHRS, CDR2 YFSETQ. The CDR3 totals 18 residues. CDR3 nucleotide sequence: TGCGCCAGCAGCTTTTCGGACCCGGCAGACCGGGGGAATCAGCCCCAGCATTTT. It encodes CASSFSDPADRGNQPQHF.

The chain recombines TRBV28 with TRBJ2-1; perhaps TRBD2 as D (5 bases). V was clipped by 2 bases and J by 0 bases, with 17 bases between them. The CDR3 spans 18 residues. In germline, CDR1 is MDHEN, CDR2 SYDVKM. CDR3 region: CASSLQVEGLSSYNEQFF. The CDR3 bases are TGTGCCAGCAGTTTACAGGTTGAGGGCCTGAGCTCCTACAATGAGCAGTTCTTC.

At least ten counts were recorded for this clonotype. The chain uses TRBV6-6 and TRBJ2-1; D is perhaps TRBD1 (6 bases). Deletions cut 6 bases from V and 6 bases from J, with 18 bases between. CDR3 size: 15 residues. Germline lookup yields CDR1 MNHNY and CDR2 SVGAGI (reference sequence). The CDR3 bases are TGTGCCAGCAGCCGAGGGCTAGTGGGGGCCAATGAGCAGTTCTTC. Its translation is CASSRGLVGANEQFF.

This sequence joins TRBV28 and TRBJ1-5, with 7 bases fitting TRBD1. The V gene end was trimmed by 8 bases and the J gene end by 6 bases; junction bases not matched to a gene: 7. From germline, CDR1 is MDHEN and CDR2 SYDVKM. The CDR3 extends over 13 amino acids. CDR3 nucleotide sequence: TGTGCCAGCGGAACAGGGGAGGGTCAGCCCCAGCATTTT. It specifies CASGTGEGQPQHF.

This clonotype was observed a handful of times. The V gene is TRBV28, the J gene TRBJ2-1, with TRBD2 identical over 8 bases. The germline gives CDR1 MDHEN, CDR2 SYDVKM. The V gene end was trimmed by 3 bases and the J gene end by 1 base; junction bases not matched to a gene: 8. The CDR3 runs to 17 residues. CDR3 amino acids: CASSFLGTSVSYNEQFF. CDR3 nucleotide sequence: TGTGCCAGCAGTTTCTTGGGGACTAGTGTTTCCTACAATGAGCAGTTCTTC. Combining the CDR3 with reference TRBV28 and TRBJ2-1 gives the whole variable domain DVKVTQSSRYLVKRTGEKVFLECVQDMDHENMFWYRQDPGLGLRLIYFSYDVKMKEKGDIPEGYSVSREKKERFSLILESASTNQTSMYLCASSFLGTSVSYNEQFFGPGTRLTVL.

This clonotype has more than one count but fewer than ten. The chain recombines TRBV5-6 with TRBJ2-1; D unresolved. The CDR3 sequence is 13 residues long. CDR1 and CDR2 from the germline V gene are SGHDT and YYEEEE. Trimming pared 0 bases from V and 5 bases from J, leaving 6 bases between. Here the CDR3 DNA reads TGTGCCAGCAGCTTGGTCCTGAACAATGAGCAGTTCTTC. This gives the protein CASSLVLNNEQFF.

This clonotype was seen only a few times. DNA of the CDR3: TGTGCCATCAGAGCTGGGACTACAGATACGCAGTATTTT. Translated: CAIRAGTTDTQYF. The rearrangement joins TRBV10-3 to TRBJ2-3; D is possibly TRBD2 (6 bases). The germline V gene encodes CDR1 ENHRY and CDR2 SYGVKD. CDR3 length equals 13 residues. V lost 6 bases, J lost 3 bases, and 10 bases lay in between.

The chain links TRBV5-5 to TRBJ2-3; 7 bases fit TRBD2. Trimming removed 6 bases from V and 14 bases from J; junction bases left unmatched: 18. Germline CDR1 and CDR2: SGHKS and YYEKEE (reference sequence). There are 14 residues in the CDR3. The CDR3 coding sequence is TGTGCCAGCATCCAACCGGGAAGGACTAGTATTGGGTATTTT. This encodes CASIQPGRTSIGYF.

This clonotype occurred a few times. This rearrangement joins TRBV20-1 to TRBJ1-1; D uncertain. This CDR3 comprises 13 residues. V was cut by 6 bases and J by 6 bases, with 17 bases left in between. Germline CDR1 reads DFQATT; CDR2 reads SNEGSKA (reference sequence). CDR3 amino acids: CSARRGRESEAFF. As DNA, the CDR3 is TGCAGTGCCCGCCGAGGGAGGGAGTCTGAAGCTTTCTTT.

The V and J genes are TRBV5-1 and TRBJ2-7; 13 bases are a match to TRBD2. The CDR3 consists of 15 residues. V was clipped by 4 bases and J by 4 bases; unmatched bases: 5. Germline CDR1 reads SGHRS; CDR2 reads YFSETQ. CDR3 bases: TGCGCCAGCAGCCCCGGACTAGCGGGAGTTTACGAGCAGTACTTC. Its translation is CASSPGLAGVYEQYF.

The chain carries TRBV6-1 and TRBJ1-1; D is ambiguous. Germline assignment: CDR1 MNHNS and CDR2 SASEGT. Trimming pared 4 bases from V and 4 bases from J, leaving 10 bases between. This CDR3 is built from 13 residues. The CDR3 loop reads CASSAWVGTEAFF. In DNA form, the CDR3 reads TGTGCCAGCAGTGCCTGGGTGGGCACTGAAGCTTTCTTT.